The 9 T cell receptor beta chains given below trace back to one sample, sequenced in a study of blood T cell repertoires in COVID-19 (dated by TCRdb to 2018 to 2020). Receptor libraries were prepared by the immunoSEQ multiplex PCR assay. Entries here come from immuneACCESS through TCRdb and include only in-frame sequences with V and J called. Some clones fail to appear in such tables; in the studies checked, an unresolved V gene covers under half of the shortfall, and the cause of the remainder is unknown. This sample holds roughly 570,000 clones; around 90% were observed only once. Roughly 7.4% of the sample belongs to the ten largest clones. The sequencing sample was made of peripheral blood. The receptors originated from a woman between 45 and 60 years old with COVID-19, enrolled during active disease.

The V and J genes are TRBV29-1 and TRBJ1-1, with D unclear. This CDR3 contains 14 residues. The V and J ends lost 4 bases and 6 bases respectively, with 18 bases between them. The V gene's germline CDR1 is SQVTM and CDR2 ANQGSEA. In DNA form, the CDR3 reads TGCAGCGTTGGGAGAGGGTCGGCAGGCGCTGAAGCTTTCTTT. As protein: CSVGRGSAGAEAFF.

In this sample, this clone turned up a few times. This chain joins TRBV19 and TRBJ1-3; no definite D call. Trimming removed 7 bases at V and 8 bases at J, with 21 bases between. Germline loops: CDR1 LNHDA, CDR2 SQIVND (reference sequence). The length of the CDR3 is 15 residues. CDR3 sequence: CASTPGDAEVDTIYF. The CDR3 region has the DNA TGTGCCAGTACTCCTGGAGATGCAGAAGTGGACACCATATATTTT.

CDR3 amino acids: CASSPRQGREKLFF. DNA for the CDR3: TGTGCCAGCTCACCCCGACAGGGGCGTGAAAAACTGTTTTTT. The chain joins TRBV18 to TRBJ1-4; the match to TRBD1 covers 8 bases. With 3 bases clipped from V and 7 bases from J, the junction kept 4 bases outside the gene matches. This CDR3 spans 14 amino acids. Germline CDR1 is KGHSH and CDR2 is LQKENI.

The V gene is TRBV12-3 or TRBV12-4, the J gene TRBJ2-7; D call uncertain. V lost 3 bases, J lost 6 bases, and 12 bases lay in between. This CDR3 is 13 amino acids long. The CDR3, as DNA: TGTGCCAGCAGTTTCTCTGACCGAGGCGAGCAGTACTTC. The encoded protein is CASSFSDRGEQYF.

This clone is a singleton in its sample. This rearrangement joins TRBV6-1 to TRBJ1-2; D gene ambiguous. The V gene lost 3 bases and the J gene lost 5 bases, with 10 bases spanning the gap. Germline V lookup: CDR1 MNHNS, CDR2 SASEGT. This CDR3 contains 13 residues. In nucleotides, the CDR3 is TGTGCCAGCAGTGACGGGAGGCGGTATGGCTACACCTTC. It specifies CASSDGRRYGYTF.

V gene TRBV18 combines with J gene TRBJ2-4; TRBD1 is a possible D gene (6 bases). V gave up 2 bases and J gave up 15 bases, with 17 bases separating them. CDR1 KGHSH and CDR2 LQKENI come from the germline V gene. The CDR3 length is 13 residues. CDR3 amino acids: CASSPAERDTGYF. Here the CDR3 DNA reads TGTGCCAGCTCACCAGCTGAACGGGACACCGGGTACTTC.

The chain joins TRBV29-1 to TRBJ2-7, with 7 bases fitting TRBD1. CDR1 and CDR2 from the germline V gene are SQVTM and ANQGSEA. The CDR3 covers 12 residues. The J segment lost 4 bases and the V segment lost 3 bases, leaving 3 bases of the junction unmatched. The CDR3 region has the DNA TGCAGCGTTGATGGGGACAGATACGAGCAGTACTTC. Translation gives CSVDGDRYEQYF.

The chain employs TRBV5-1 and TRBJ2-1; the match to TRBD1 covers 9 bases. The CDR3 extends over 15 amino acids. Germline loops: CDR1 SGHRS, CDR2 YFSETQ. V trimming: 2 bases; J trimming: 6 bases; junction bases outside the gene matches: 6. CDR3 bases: TGCGCCAGCAGCTTTGGACAGGGGTTTGGCAATGAGCAGTTCTTC. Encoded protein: CASSFGQGFGNEQFF.

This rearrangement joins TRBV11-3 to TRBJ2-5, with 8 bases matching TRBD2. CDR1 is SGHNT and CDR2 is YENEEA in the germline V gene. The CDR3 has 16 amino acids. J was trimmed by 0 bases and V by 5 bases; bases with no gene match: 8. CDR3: CASSLGASGYQETQYF. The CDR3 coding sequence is TGTGCCAGCAGCCTAGGCGCTAGCGGGTACCAAGAGACCCAGTACTTC.